The following is a T cell receptor beta chain sequence with its context. The sample is drawn from a study of blood T cell repertoires in COVID-19. Study-level information: Sites in the United States, Italy and Spain provided acute and convalescent COVID-19 samples. Nucleic acid was either cDNA or gDNA, and it came from T cells, B-cell-depleted T cells, or PBMCs.

CDR1 is PRHDT and CDR2 is FYEKMQ in the germline V gene (reference sequence). Between the trimmed V and J ends, which lost 8 bases and 2 bases, there was a span of 16 bases. The CDR3 is 14 residues long. Study processing details: It was from reference gene primer amplification that nucleated cell counts were estimated. TCRdb's copy holds only in-frame clones and misses some; the assay was immunoSEQ multiplex PCR. That table supplies the V and J calls and clone size; D and trimming were determined from the DNA. The repertoire holds about 160,000 clones, with about 86% as singletons. The V and J genes are TRBV13 and TRBJ2-7, with D perhaps matching TRBD2 (6 bases). The specimen was peripheral blood. This TCR was sampled from a man between 65 and 85 years old with acute or convalescent COVID-19. CDR3 nucleotides: TGTGCCAGCGGGGAGGCGCGGGATGCCTACGAGCAGTACTTC. Translated, it gives CASGEARDAYEQYF.